This T cell receptor (beta chain) comes out of a study of beta chain features in type 1 diabetes. This clone was recorded a few times. Its target is not known. Of the isolated RNA, all was reverse transcribed, and so the sequenced material was expressed TCRB transcripts. Deep immunoSEQ sequencing covered naive, central memory and regulatory T cell samples. Only in-frame clones appear in the TCRdb table, and some are missing; sequencing was by immunoSEQ multiplex PCR. Of under 300,000 clones listed, less than 35% are singletons. The V gene's germline CDR1 is LNHDA and CDR2 SQIVND (reference sequence). V was trimmed by 3 bases and J by 2 bases, leaving 8 bases between them. The CDR3 extends over 15 amino acids. Study outcomes and limitations: Reads derived from cDNA could over-represent cells showing high TCR expression.

Sequenced: central memory CD4+ T cells from blood. The receptor was derived from a man younger than 40 in good health. The chain employs TRBV19 and TRBJ2-6; perhaps TRBD2 as D (7 bases). The chain's CDR3 is CASSIGGPGANVLTF. The CDR3 DNA sequence: TGTGCCAGTAGTATCGGGGGGCCTGGGGCCAACGTCCTGACTTTC.